Each of the 30 T cell receptor beta chains below was sequenced from the same sample in a study of metastatic and nonmetastatic thyroid tumors. TCRdb re-called clones via MiXCR from the PCR reads. The sample has a few thousand clones, 33% seen once. The entire patient cohort was treatment-naive prior to thyroid surgery. The sequenced sample consisted of adjacent normal tissue. The receptor set was obtained from a female donor with papillary thyroid cancer or a benign thyroid nodule (not recorded which). Some clones in this sample may be carry-over from other donors' samples.

The chain couples TRBV20-1 to TRBJ2-7; 11 nucleotides agree with TRBD2. Germline values: CDR1 DFQATT, CDR2 SNEGSKA (reference sequence). J was trimmed by 0 bases and V by 8 bases; bases with no gene match: 9. CDR3 length: 15 residues. CDR3 coding DNA: TGCAGTCCCGGGGGGCTAGCGGGAGGCTCCTACGAGCAGTACTTC. It yields the protein CSPGGLAGGSYEQYF.

This rearrangement joins TRBV7-9 to TRBJ1-2; a weak D match, TRBD1 (5 bases). Germline CDR1 is SEHNR and CDR2 is FQNEAQ (reference sequence). The CDR3 is made up of 12 amino acids. V was trimmed by 6 bases and J by 14 bases, leaving 19 bases between them. CDR3 protein: CASRAGHPIATF. DNA for the CDR3: TGTGCCAGCAGAGCGGGGCACCCTATCGCTACCTTC.

Only a few counts were recorded for this clone. The chain recombines TRBV10-1 with TRBJ1-6; 7 nucleotides align to TRBD1. CDR1 and CDR2 from the germline V gene are WNHNN and SYGVQD (reference sequence). J gave up 7 bases and V 7 bases, and 19 bases lay outside the gene matches. The CDR3 sequence is 18 residues long. This chain's CDR3 is CASIKRDSNKGGNSPLHF. The CDR3 DNA follows: TGCGCCAGCATTAAACGGGACAGTAACAAGGGGGGCAATTCACCCCTCCACTTT.

The DNA of the CDR3 is TGTGCCAGCAGTTACTTAGGACAGCCGGAGACCCAGTACTTC. Translating it yields CASSYLGQPETQYF. The chain joins TRBV6-6 to TRBJ2-5; D is possibly TRBD1 (6 bases). Germline CDR1 and CDR2: MNHNY and SVGAGI (reference sequence). V was shortened by 1 base and J by 5 bases, with 11 bases between the two germline ends. This CDR3 region has 14 residues.

The V call is TRBV20-1, the J call TRBJ1-4; D not certain. There are 13 residues in the CDR3. V dropped 6 bases and J dropped 3 bases, with 11 bases sitting between them. Per the germline V gene, CDR1 is DFQATT and CDR2 is SNEGSKA (reference sequence). CDR3 sequence (DNA): TGCAGTGCCCCCGATAGGGCTAATGAAAAACTGTTTTTT. Protein product: CSAPDRANEKLFF.

The V gene is TRBV6-4, the J gene TRBJ1-2; 8 nucleotides line up with TRBD1. CDR3 length: 13 amino acids. Germline V gives CDR1 MRHNA, CDR2 SNTAGT. Trimming removed 10 bases from V and 2 bases from J; junction bases left unmatched: 6. CDR3 sequence reads: CAILDRGNYGYTF. The CDR3 DNA reads as TGTGCCATTCTCGACAGGGGAAACTATGGCTACACCTTC.

In its sample, this clone was seen once. Relative to the germline gene, one junction end is altered; a read error may explain this. This chain links TRBV19 with TRBJ2-6, with D maybe TRBD1 (5 bases). This CDR3 spans 15 amino acids. Germline V CDR1 and CDR2: LNHDA, SQIVND (reference sequence). The CDR3 sequence is CAISIMTSGANFLTF. The CDR3 DNA is TGTGCCATTAGTATTATGACATCTGGGGCCAACTTCCTGACTTTC.

This clone is termed large (0.1 to 1%). This rearrangement joins TRBV6-1 to TRBJ1-2; D uncertain. V shed 4 bases and J shed 0 bases, with 9 bases lying between them. The CDR3 spans 14 residues. CDR1 and CDR2 (germline): MNHNS, SASEGT. This CDR3 reads CASSVAASNYGYTF. The CDR3 DNA is TGTGCCAGCAGTGTGGCAGCCTCTAACTATGGCTACACCTTC.

In its sample, this clone was seen a few times. This rearrangement joins TRBV27 to TRBJ1-1, with D unclear. Trimming took off 2 bases at V and 0 bases at J, with 10 bases between the two ends. This CDR3 spans 15 amino acids. In germline, CDR1 is MNHEY, CDR2 SMNVEV (reference sequence). The CDR3 sequence: CASSLSAGLNTEAFF. The CDR3 nucleotides read TGTGCCAGCAGTTTAAGTGCGGGCCTGAACACTGAAGCTTTCTTT.

The rearrangement uses TRBV10-3 and TRBJ2-3; TRBD2 agrees at 7 bases. Per the germline V gene, CDR1 is ENHRY and CDR2 is SYGVKD. V lost 4 bases to trimming and J lost 1 base; unmatched junction nucleotides: 2. CDR3 size: 14 residues. The CDR3 bases are TGTGCCATCAGTGGTACTAGCGGCACAGATACGCAGTATTTT. This encodes CAISGTSGTDTQYF.

This chain links TRBV20-1 with TRBJ2-7, with D possibly being TRBD1 or TRBD2 (5 bases each). Looked up from germline, CDR1 is DFQATT and CDR2 is SNEGSKA (reference sequence). This CDR3 region has 14 residues. Trimming took off 6 bases at V and 3 bases at J, with 18 bases between the two ends. CDR3 sequence (DNA): TGCAGTGCCCGCCGGGACCAGCAGTTCTACGAGCAGTACTTC. Translation: CSARRDQQFYEQYF.

This clone came up a few times. This chain links TRBV27 with TRBJ2-2; perhaps D is TRBD1 or TRBD2 (5 bases each). V was trimmed by 6 bases and J by 3 bases, leaving 11 bases between them. The CDR3 is 14 residues long. The germline V gene encodes CDR1 MNHEY and CDR2 SMNVEV (reference sequence). Here the CDR3 DNA reads TGTGCCAGCAGCTTAGTGGGGGACACCGGGGAGCTGTTTTTT. Its translation: CASSLVGDTGELFF.

J is TRBJ2-2 and V is TRBV10-1; D ambiguous. The CDR3 covers 17 residues. CDR1 and CDR2 (germline): WNHNN, SYGVQD (reference sequence). V dropped 5 bases and J dropped 6 bases, with 22 bases sitting between them. The CDR3 region is CASSRSRGRLHPGELFF. DNA for the CDR3: TGCGCCAGCAGTAGGTCGCGCGGAAGACTCCACCCCGGGGAGCTGTTTTTT.

This clone is labeled large. This rearrangement joins TRBV29-1 to TRBJ2-3, with 9 positions matching TRBD2. CDR3 length: 15 residues. In germline, CDR1 is SQVTM, CDR2 ANQGSEA. The V and J ends lost 6 bases and 5 bases, in that order; junction bases with no gene match: 12. The CDR3 bases are TGCAGCGTAGGGTGGCGGGAGGGAGCTGGAGATACGCAGTATTTT. Residues: CSVGWREGAGDTQYF.

This clone is labeled as large. The chain couples TRBV20-1 to TRBJ2-7; 7 positions match TRBD2. The CDR3 is made up of 13 amino acids. After removal of 1 base from V and 3 bases from J, the junction contained 3 bases not matched to a gene. The germline CDR1 and CDR2 sequences are DFQATT and SNEGSKA (reference sequence). CDR3 nucleotide sequence: TGCAGTGCTAGAGGCCTAGCGGTCTACGAGCAGTACTTC. This encodes CSARGLAVYEQYF.

The gene calls are TRBV14 and TRBJ2-3, with TRBD2 identical over 10 bases. Losses at the gene ends were 0 bases for V and 8 bases for J; bases not matched to a gene: 17. Germline assignment: CDR1 SGHDN and CDR2 FVKESK. The CDR3 spans 19 residues. CDR3 in amino acids: CASSQDWTLSGGAVPTQYF. The CDR3 DNA reads TGTGCCAGCAGCCAAGATTGGACCCTAAGCGGGGGGGCCGTGCCTACGCAGTATTTT.

J is TRBJ1-2 and V is TRBV7-2; the D is unclear. Trimming pared 6 bases from V and 4 bases from J, leaving 18 bases between. Germline V gene lookup returns CDR1 SGHTA and CDR2 FQGNSA. The CDR3 is 15 amino acids. The DNA of the CDR3 is TGTGCCAGCAGTGAGTTGGCCCCTAGCGCCTATGGCTACACCTTC. Protein: CASSELAPSAYGYTF.

V and J are TRBV12-3 or TRBV12-4 and TRBJ2-1; 12 positions agree with TRBD2. The CDR3 length is 15 residues. Unmatched junction bases numbered 5, after V lost 5 bases and J lost 6 bases. The CDR3: CASSPTSGGSNEQFF. The DNA for the CDR3 is TGTGCCAGCAGTCCGACTAGCGGGGGAAGCAATGAGCAGTTCTTC.

The table lists this clone with a few counts. The chain couples TRBV28 to TRBJ1-3; no clear D. CDR1 and CDR2 from the germline V gene are MDHEN and SYDVKM. This CDR3 is built from 15 residues. Trimming left V 1 base short and J 0 bases short, with 7 bases between. The CDR3 is CASSLYGSSGNTIYF. The CDR3 nucleotides read TGTGCCAGCAGTTTATATGGCAGCTCTGGAAACACCATATATTTT.

The chain is built from TRBV5-8 and TRBJ1-5; 7 bases align to TRBD1. CDR3 size: 16 residues. The V and J ends lost 2 bases and 6 bases, in that order; junction bases with no gene match: 11. CDR1 is SGHTS and CDR2 is YDEGEE in the germline V gene. CDR3 residues: CASSLPSGQRGQPQHF. The CDR3 bases are TGTGCCAGCAGCTTACCCTCGGGACAGAGGGGTCAGCCCCAGCATTTT.

The V and J genes are TRBV5-1 and TRBJ2-1, with D unclear. Trimming removed 4 bases from V and 8 bases from J, with 16 bases in between. The germline CDR1 and CDR2 sequences are SGHRS and YFSETQ. The CDR3 extends over 14 amino acids. CDR3 sequence reads: CASSQGKGFDEQFF. Here the CDR3 DNA reads TGCGCCAGCAGCCAAGGGAAGGGTTTCGATGAGCAGTTCTTC.

This sequence joins TRBV11-2 and TRBJ2-2; 8 nucleotides align to TRBD2. J was trimmed by 4 bases and V by 3 bases; bases with no gene match: 13. Per the germline V gene, CDR1 is SGHAT and CDR2 is FQNNGV. The CDR3 has 18 amino acids. DNA of the CDR3: TGTGCCAGCAGCTTTAGTTTCAGGTCGGGAGGGGCCACCGGGGAGCTGTTTTTT. Translation: CASSFSFRSGGATGELFF.

The chain uses TRBV6-2 or TRBV6-3 and TRBJ1-3; a weak D match, TRBD1 (5 bases). Trimming pared 4 bases from V and 2 bases from J, leaving 9 bases between. Germline loops: CDR1 MNHEY, CDR2 SVGEGT. The length of the CDR3 is 14 residues. The CDR3 spells CASSSGLPGNTIYF. CDR3 nucleotides: TGTGCCAGCAGTTCGGGACTTCCTGGAAACACCATATATTTT.

Relative to its sample, this clone is medium-sized (0.01 to 0.1%). The V call is TRBV11-1, the J call TRBJ1-6, with unresolved D. The CDR3 sequence is 18 residues long. Trimming shortened V by 1 base and J by 9 bases, and 22 bases separated the two germline ends. CDR1 is SGHAT and CDR2 is FQDESV in the germline V gene (reference sequence). The CDR3 nucleotides are TGTGCCAGCAGCTTAGAGCCCCCTACAGTCAACCCCGGTTCACCCCTCCACTTT. Translating it yields CASSLEPPTVNPGSPLHF.

This clone was seen a handful of times. CDR3 DNA sequence: TGTGCCAGCAGTACAGATACCGGGGCCTCTAACTATGGCTACACCTTC. Translation gives CASSTDTGASNYGYTF. V and J are TRBV6-1 and TRBJ1-2; perhaps TRBD1 as D (5 bases). The CDR3 is made up of 16 amino acids. V lost 5 bases and J lost 0, with 16 bases in between. Germline CDR1 MNHNS, CDR2 SASEGT.

This chain links TRBV29-1 with TRBJ1-2; tentatively, D is TRBD1 (6 bases). This CDR3 comprises 14 residues. V was pared by 7 bases and J by 0 bases, with 15 bases between. Germline CDR1 and CDR2: SQVTM and ANQGSEA. The DNA of the CDR3 is TGCAGCGCTGCGCCAGGGGCAACTAACTATGGCTACACCTTC. Residues: CSAAPGATNYGYTF.

This clone counts as large. This sequence joins TRBV7-3 and TRBJ2-1; D is possibly TRBD2 (6 bases). The germline V and J ends were trimmed by 2 bases and 9 bases, with 11 bases remaining between them. CDR3 size: 13 residues. Germline CDR1 SGHTA, CDR2 FQGTGA. In DNA, the CDR3 is TGTGCCAGCAGCTTATATCTGGGAGGTGAGCAGTTCTTC. Its translation is CASSLYLGGEQFF.

This sequence joins TRBV7-2 and TRBJ1-1; D is unresolved. Per germline, CDR1 SGHTA and CDR2 FQGNSA. Trimming took 1 base from V and 0 from J, leaving 6 bases between them. The CDR3 length is 14 residues. CDR3 amino acids: CASSLGGLNTEAFF. The DNA of the CDR3 is TGTGCCAGCAGCTTAGGGGGATTGAACACTGAAGCTTTCTTT.

The gene calls are TRBV11-2 and TRBJ1-2; D remains ambiguous. V lost 1 base and J 0 bases, leaving 6 bases between the germline ends. Germline CDR1 reads SGHAT; CDR2 reads FQNNGV. This CDR3 has 14 residues. The CDR3 here is CASSLGGANYGYTF. CDR3 in DNA: TGTGCCAGCAGCTTAGGTGGGGCTAACTATGGCTACACCTTC.

V gene TRBV5-1 combines with J gene TRBJ1-1; D remains unclear. The CDR3 extends over 14 amino acids. Per germline, CDR1 SGHRS and CDR2 YFSETQ. The V end was cut by 4 bases, the J end by 0 bases, with 10 bases between. In DNA, the CDR3 is TGCGCCAGCAGCACTCAGCCTATGAACACTGAAGCTTTCTTT. Amino acid sequence: CASSTQPMNTEAFF.